This TCR beta chain appears in the sequencing data of a study of CD8 T cells in ankylosing spondylitis. The study's findings and limits: Disease-linked clones were reportedly significantly enriched in matched ankylosing spondylitis synovial fluid. Disease-associated clones were CD8+ and fairly uncommon in peripheral blood.

The CDR3 has 18 residues if both end residues are counted. 5'-RACE, quantitative and with molecular barcodes, yielded the TCR beta libraries. One entry per CDR3 protein, called by TCRdb with MiXCR from the 5' RACE reads. The sample consists of some 130,000 distinct CDR3 sequences, about an eighth of them appearing once. This clonotype was counted a few times. The antigen is unknown. The DNA is omitted, as the CDR3 cannot be located on it reliably, and the CDR3 follows TCRdb's listing. Sequenced sample: blood, either unsorted or a sorted T cell fraction (not recorded which). The chain links TRBV7-5 to TRBJ2-4. TRBV7-5 is a documented pseudogene. The clonotype was recovered from a female donor with ankylosing spondylitis or in good health (not recorded which). CDR3 sequence reads: CISVSEAPSDEVKNIQYF.